The rows below give T cell receptor beta chains drawn from one sample of a study of shared clonotypes between healthy human individuals. The repertoire was sequenced with immunoSEQ multiplex PCR; TCRdb's copy has only in-frame clones and lacks some. The sample lists about 2.4 million clones, around 90% occurring once. Material: naive CD4+ T cells sorted from blood. Receptors were obtained from a man aged 18 to 29 in good health. Each CDR3 is given with its conserved first and last residue. Each record gives: J gene, clone size, V gene, CDR3 protein. Not every row has a clone size; where given, it reads once, few, many or a size class.

J gene: TRBJ2-7; clone size: -; V gene: TRBV11-2; CDR3 protein: CASSLEDGRLNEQYF
J gene: TRBJ2-7; clone size: -; V gene: TRBV4-1; CDR3 protein: CASSRGLVYEQYF
J gene: TRBJ2-7; clone size: -; V gene: TRBV10-3; CDR3 protein: CAISYSGDEQYF
J gene: TRBJ1-4; clone size: -; V gene: TRBV27; CDR3 protein: CASSAAGMNEKLFF
J gene: TRBJ1-1; clone size: few; V gene: TRBV28; CDR3 protein: CASSLRGLNTEAFF
J gene: TRBJ2-3; clone size: -; V gene: TRBV7-9; CDR3 protein: CASSWDWTNADTQYF
J gene: TRBJ1-2; clone size: -; V gene: TRBV9; CDR3 protein: CASSRDRDIGGYTF
J gene: TRBJ2-1; clone size: once; V gene: TRBV5-1; CDR3 protein: CASSASGSYNEQFF
J gene: TRBJ2-5; clone size: -; V gene: TRBV30; CDR3 protein: CACQRGSYQETQYF
J gene: TRBJ2-1; clone size: -; V gene: TRBV10-1; CDR3 protein: CASSESKPGQGDNEQFF
J gene: TRBJ1-2; clone size: -; V gene: TRBV28; CDR3 protein: CASSLDSNYGYTF
J gene: TRBJ2-3; clone size: once; V gene: TRBV5-4; CDR3 protein: CASSLGDRYTDTQYF